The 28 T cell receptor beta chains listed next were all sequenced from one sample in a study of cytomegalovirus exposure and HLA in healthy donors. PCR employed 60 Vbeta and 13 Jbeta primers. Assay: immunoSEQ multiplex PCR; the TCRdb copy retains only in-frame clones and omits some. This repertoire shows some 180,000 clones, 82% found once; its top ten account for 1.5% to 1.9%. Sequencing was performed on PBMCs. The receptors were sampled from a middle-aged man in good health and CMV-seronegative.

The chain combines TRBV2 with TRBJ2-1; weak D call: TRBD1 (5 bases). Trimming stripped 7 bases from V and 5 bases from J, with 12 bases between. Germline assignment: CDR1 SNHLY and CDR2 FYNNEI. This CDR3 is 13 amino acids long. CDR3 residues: CASMTWGNNEQFF. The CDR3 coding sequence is TGTGCCAGCATGACTTGGGGCAACAATGAGCAGTTCTTC.

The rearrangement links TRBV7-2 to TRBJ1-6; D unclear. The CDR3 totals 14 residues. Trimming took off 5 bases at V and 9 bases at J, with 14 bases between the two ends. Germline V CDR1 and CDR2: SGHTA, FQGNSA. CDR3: CASSPRIPGSPLHF. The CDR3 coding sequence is TGTGCCAGCAGCCCCCGGATCCCAGGTTCACCCCTCCACTTT.

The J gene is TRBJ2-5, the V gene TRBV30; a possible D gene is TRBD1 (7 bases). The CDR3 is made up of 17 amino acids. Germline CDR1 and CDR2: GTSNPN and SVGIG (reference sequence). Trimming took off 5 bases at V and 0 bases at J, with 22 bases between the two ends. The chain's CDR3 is CAWGGLTGTAYQETQYF. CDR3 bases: TGTGCCTGGGGGGGGTTAACCGGGACAGCGTACCAAGAGACCCAGTACTTC.

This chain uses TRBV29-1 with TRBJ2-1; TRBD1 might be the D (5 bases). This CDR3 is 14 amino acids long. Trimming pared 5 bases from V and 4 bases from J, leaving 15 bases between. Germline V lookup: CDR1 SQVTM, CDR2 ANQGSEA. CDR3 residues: CSVNVQGRYNEQFF. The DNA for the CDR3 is TGCAGCGTTAATGTGCAGGGTAGATACAATGAGCAGTTCTTC.

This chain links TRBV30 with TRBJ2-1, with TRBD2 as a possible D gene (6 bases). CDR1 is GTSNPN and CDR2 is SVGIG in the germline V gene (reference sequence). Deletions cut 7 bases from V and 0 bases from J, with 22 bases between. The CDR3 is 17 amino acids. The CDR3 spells CALTIRDFQSSYNEQFF. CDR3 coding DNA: TGTGCCTTAACTATCCGGGACTTCCAGAGCTCCTACAATGAGCAGTTCTTC.

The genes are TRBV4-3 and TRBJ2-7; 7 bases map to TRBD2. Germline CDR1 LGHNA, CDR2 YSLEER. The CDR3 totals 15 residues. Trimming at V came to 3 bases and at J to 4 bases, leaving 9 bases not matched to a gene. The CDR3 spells CASSHSREGGYEQYF. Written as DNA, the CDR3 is TGCGCCAGCAGCCATTCGAGGGAGGGCGGGTACGAGCAGTACTTC.

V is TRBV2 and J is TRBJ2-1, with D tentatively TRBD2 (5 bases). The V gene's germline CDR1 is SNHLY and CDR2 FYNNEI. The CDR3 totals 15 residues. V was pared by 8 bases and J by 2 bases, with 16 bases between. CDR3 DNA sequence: TGTGCCAGCGTACTAGGACGGGGTACCTACAATGAGCAGTTCTTC. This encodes CASVLGRGTYNEQFF.

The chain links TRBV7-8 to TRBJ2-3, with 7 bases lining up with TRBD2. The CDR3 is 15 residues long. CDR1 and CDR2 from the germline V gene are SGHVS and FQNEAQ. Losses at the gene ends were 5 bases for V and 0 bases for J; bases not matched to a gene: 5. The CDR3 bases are TGTGCCAGCAGCCGAACGGGGGGTAGCACAGATACGCAGTATTTT. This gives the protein CASSRTGGSTDTQYF.

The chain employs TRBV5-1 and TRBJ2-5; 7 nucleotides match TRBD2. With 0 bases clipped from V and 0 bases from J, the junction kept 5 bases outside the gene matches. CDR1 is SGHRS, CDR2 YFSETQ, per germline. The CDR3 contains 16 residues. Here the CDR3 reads CASSLGSGSYQETQYF. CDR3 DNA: TGCGCCAGCAGCTTGGGTAGCGGGTCCTACCAAGAGACCCAGTACTTC.

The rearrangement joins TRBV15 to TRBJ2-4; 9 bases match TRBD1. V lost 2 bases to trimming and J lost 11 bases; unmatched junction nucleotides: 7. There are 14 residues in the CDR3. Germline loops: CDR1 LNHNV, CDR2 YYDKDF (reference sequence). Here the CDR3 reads CATSRSDRGRVQYF. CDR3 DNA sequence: TGTGCCACCAGCAGATCCGACAGGGGGAGGGTTCAGTACTTC.

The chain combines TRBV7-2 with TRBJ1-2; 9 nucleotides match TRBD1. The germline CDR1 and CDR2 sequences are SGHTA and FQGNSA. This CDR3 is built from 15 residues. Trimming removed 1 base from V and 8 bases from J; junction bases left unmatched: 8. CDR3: CASSLGRPGQGGYTF. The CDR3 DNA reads TGTGCCAGCAGCTTAGGACGGCCCGGACAGGGGGGCTACACCTTC.

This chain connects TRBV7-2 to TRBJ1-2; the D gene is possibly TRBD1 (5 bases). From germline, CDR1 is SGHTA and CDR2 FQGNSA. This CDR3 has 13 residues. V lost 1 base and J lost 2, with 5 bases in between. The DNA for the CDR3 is TGTGCCAGCAGCTTAGGGACAAACTATGGCTACACCTTC. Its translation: CASSLGTNYGYTF.

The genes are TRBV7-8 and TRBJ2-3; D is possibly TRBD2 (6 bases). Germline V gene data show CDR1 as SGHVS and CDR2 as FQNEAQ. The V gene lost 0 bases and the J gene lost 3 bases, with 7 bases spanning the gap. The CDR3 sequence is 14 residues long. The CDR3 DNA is TGTGCCAGCAGCTTAGCGGGGGGTACAGATACGCAGTATTTT. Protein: CASSLAGGTDTQYF.

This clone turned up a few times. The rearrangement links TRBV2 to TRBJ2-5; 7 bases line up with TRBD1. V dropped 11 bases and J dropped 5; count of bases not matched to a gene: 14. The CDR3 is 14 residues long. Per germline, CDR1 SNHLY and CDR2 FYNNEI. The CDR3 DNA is TGTGCCTTTACAAGGGGTACAGGGGAGGAGACCCAGTACTTC. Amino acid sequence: CAFTRGTGEETQYF.

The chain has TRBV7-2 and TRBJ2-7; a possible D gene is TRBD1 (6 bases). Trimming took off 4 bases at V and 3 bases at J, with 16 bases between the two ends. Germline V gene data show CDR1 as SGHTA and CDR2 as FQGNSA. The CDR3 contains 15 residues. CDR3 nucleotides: TGTGCCAGCAGCTCCTCGTCGACAGGTAGCTACGAGCAGTACTTC. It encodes CASSSSSTGSYEQYF.

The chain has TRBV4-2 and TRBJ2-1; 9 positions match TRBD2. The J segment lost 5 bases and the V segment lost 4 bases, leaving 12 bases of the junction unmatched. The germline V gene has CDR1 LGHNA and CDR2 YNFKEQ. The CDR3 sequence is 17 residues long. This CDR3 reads CASSRPSGDLDDNEQFF. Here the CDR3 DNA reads TGTGCCAGCAGCCGGCCTAGCGGGGATCTCGACGACAATGAGCAGTTCTTC.

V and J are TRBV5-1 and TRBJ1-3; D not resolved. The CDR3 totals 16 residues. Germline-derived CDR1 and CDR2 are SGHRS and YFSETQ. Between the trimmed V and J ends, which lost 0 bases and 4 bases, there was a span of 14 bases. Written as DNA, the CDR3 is TGCGCCAGCAGCTTGGCACAGACCCGGTACGGAAACACCATATATTTT. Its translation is CASSLAQTRYGNTIYF. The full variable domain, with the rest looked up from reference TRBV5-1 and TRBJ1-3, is KAGVTQTPRYLIKTRGQQVTLSCSPISGHRSVSWYQQTPGQGLQFLFEYFSETQRNKGNFPGRFSGRQFSNSRSEMNVSTLELGDSALYLCASSLAQTRYGNTIYFGEGSWLTVV.

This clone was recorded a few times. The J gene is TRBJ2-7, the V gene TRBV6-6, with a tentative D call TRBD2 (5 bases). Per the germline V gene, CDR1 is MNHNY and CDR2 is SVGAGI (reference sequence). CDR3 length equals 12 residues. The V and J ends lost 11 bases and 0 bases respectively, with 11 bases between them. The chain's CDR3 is CASTDYSYEQYF. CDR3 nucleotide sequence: TGTGCCTCGACCGACTACTCCTACGAGCAGTACTTC.

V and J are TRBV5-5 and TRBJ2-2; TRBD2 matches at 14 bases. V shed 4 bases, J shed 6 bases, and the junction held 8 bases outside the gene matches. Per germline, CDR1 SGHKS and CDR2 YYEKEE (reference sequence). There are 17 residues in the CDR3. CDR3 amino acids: CASSPDRLAGGPGELFF. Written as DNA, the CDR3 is TGTGCCAGCAGCCCTGACCGACTAGCGGGGGGGCCCGGGGAGCTGTTTTTT.

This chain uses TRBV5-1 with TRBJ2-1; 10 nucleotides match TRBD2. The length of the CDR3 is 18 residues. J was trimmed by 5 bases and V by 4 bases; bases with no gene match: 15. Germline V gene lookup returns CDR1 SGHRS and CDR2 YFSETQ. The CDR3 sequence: CASSPRPIAGGLNNEQFF. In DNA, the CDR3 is TGCGCCAGCAGCCCCCGACCGATAGCGGGGGGCCTAAACAATGAGCAGTTCTTC.

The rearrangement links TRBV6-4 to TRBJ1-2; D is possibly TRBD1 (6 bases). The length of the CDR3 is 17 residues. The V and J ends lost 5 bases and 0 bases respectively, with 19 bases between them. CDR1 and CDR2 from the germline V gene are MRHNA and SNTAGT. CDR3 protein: CASSFSGGSLANYGYTF. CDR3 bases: TGTGCCAGCAGTTTCTCGGGGGGCAGCTTAGCTAACTATGGCTACACCTTC.

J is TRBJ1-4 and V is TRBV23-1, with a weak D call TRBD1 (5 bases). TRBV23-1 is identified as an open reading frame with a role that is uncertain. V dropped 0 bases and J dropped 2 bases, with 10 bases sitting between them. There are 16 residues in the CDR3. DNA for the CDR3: TGCGCCAGCAGTCAATCGGGGGGACCGACTAATGAAAAACTGTTTTTT. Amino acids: CASSQSGGPTNEKLFF.

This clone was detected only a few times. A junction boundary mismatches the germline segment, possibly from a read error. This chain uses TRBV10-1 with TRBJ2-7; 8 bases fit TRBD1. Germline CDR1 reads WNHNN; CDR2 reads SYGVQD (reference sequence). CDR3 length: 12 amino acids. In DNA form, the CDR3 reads TGCGCCAGCCCTCGCGACAGGGGACGTCGGCCCTTC. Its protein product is CASPRDRGRRPF.

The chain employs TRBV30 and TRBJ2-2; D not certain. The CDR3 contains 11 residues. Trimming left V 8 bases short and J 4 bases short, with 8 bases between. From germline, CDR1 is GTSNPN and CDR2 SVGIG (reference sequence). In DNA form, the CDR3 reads TGTGCCCACACCCCCACCGGGGAGCTGTTTTTT. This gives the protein CAHTPTGELFF.

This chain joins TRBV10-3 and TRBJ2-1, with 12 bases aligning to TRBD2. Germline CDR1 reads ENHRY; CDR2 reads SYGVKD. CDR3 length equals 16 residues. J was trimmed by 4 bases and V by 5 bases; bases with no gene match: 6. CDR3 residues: CAISRTSGDFYNEQFF. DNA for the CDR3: TGTGCCATCAGTAGGACTAGCGGGGATTTTTACAATGAGCAGTTCTTC.

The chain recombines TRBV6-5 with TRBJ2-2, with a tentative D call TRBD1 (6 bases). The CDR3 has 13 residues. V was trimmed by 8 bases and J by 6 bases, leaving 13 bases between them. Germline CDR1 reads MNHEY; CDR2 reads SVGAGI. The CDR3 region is CASLQGIAGELFF. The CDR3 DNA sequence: TGTGCCAGCTTACAGGGAATAGCCGGGGAGCTGTTTTTT.

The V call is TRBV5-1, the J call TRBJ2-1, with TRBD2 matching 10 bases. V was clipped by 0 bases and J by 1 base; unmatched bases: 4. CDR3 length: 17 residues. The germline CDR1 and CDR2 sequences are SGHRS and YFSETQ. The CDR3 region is CASSLVAGGGSYNEQFF. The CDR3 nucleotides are TGCGCCAGCAGCTTGGTAGCGGGAGGTGGGTCCTACAATGAGCAGTTCTTC. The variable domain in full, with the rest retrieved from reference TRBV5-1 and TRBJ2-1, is KAGVTQTPRYLIKTRGQQVTLSCSPISGHRSVSWYQQTPGQGLQFLFEYFSETQRNKGNFPGRFSGRQFSNSRSEMNVSTLELGDSALYLCASSLVAGGGSYNEQFFGPGTRLTVL.

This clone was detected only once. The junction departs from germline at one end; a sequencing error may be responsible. The DNA for the CDR3 is TGTGCCAGCAGTGAAACTCCCAGGTTC. Encoded protein: CASSETPRF. The chain has TRBV6-1 and TRBJ1-2; D gene ambiguous. Germline V CDR1 and CDR2: MNHNS, SASEGT. This CDR3 is 9 amino acids long.